The source of this TCR beta chain is a study of cytomegalovirus exposure and HLA in healthy donors. V lost 4 bases and J lost 4; bases outside the gene matches: 3. Per the germline V gene, CDR1 is SGHDT and CDR2 is YYEEEE. The CDR3 extends over 15 amino acids. This clone occurred once. What it binds is unknown. The PCR employed 60 Vbeta primers together with 13 Jbeta primers. Data came from immunoSEQ multiplex PCR; TCRdb stores just in-frame clones and leaves some out. The top ten hold 4.8% of the sample, which has over 150,000 clones, 84% seen once. Study conclusions and caveats: The study found most TCR sequences rare, yet found some public TCRs in many donors. Later analysis demonstrated an association between a missense DCLRE1C variant and TCR beta V- and J-gene trimming.

The chain joins TRBV5-6 to TRBJ2-1, with 12 nucleotides matching TRBD2. The sequence was obtained from a man between 18 and 29 years old in good health and CMV-seronegative. Sequencing was performed on PBMCs. The CDR3 is CASSETSGGYNEQFF. For the CDR3, the DNA is TGTGCCAGCAGCGAGACTAGCGGGGGATACAATGAGCAGTTCTTC.